This TCR beta chain was sequenced for a study of T cell repertoires in cytomegalovirus infection. The overall study: Recently identified HLA-C-restricted CMV epitopes were used, and well-studied HLA-B-restricted CMV epitopes were used as well.

TCRdb re-called the reads with MiXCR, one entry per CDR3 protein. The table shows roughly 120,000 distinct CDR3 sequences, with approximately 28% occurring only once. CDR1 and CDR2 from the germline V gene are SNHLY and FYNNEI. The CDR3 has 15 residues. V lost 1 base to trimming and J lost 6 bases; unmatched junction nucleotides: 2. This clonotype was detected many times. The antigen is not known. Study results and caveats: Dominating the ex vivo response were HLA-C-restricted CMV-specific TCR beta clonotypes.

This chain uses TRBV2 with TRBJ1-5; TRBD1 aligns across 11 bases. The TCR originated in a human donor in good health (CMV status not recorded). Some clones in this sample may be carry-over from other donors' samples. This specimen was CD8+ T cells from cultured PBMCs, taken from culture after CMV antigen stimulation. Here the CDR3 reads CASSEGTGGGQPQHF. The CDR3 DNA sequence: TGTGCCAGCAGTGAAGGGACAGGGGGCGGTCAGCCCCAGCATTTT.